What follows are 20 T cell receptor beta chains derived from one specimen sequenced in a study of read filtering for tumor transcriptome and immune sequencing. Molecular barcoded adaptors covering alpha/delta and beta/gamma chains were used on roughly 400 ng RNA. TCRdb reanalysed the reads using MiXCR and keeps one entry per CDR3 protein. This sample carries about 90,000 distinct CDR3 sequences, about 12% of them seen once, and the ten largest clones take about 15%. The sequenced sample consisted of a population of CD138-negative cells sorted from bone marrow. These TCRs come from a donor aged 40 or older with multiple myeloma.

This clonotype was recorded at least ten times. The V and J genes are TRBV14 and TRBJ2-3; tentative D call: TRBD2 (5 bases). The CDR3 is 16 residues long. Per germline, CDR1 SGHDN and CDR2 FVKESK. V was cut by 2 bases and J by 2 bases, with 14 bases left in between. The chain's CDR3 is CASSQFSGTYTDTQYF. The DNA for the CDR3 is TGTGCCAGCAGCCAATTCTCGGGAACGTACACAGATACGCAGTATTTT. Drawing the rest from reference TRBV14 and TRBJ2-3, the complete variable domain is EAGVTQFPSHSVIEKGQTVTLRCDPISGHDNLYWYRRVMGKEIKFLLHFVKESKQDESGMPNNRFLAERTGGTYSTLKVQPAELEDSGVYFCASSQFSGTYTDTQYFGPGTRLTVL.

This clonotype was seen ten or more times. The rearrangement links TRBV4-1 to TRBJ1-2, with TRBD1 as a possible D gene (5 bases). This CDR3 is built from 14 residues. The V end lost 0 bases, the J end lost 3 bases, and 8 bases lay between the germline ends. Looked up from germline, CDR1 is MGHRA and CDR2 is YSYEKL. CDR3 in DNA: TGCGCCAGCAGCCAAGACAGGGTGGACTATGGCTACACCTTC. Translating it yields CASSQDRVDYGYTF.

This clonotype was seen many times. The rearrangement links TRBV10-3 to TRBJ2-1, with D unresolved. The CDR3 totals 14 residues. Germline CDR1 ENHRY, CDR2 SYGVKD. With 2 bases removed from V and 3 bases from J, the gap between germline ends came to 8 bases. In DNA, the CDR3 is TGTGCCATCAGTGAGAGGCAGGACTACAATGAGCAGTTCTTC. Its protein product is CAISERQDYNEQFF.

A remark on this clonotype: This may come from a read error, since a much larger clone is one base off. The CDR3 DNA follows: TGTGCCAGCTCACCACCAAGCGGGCAGACCTACAATGGGCAGTTCTTC. This encodes CASSPPSGQTYNGQFF. The chain is built from TRBV18 and TRBJ2-1, with D tentatively TRBD2 (6 bases). CDR3 length equals 16 residues. Germline assignment: CDR1 KGHSH and CDR2 LQKENI.

The table lists this clonotype with a few counts. A much larger clonotype is one base distant, so this may be a read error. The V call is TRBV9, the J call TRBJ2-1; TRBD2 is a possible D gene (6 bases). The CDR3 is made up of 15 amino acids. The germline CDR1 and CDR2 sequences are SGDLS and YYNGEE. Trimming stripped 0 bases from V and 12 bases from J, with 19 bases between. The CDR3 nucleotides read TGTGCCAGCAGCGTAGGCGTAGTTGGAGGGATTGGGCAGTTCTTC. Translation: CASSVGVVGGIGQFF.

This clonotype was observed many times. For the CDR3, the DNA is TGCAGTGCTAGAGATGGACAGGGGTCCAACGAAAAACTGTTTTTT. Residues: CSARDGQGSNEKLFF. This chain uses TRBV20-1 with TRBJ1-4; 9 bases are shared with TRBD1. From germline, CDR1 is DFQATT and CDR2 SNEGSKA (reference sequence). The V segment lost 0 bases and the J segment 8 bases; nucleotides outside the gene matches: 7. The CDR3 is 15 amino acids.

This clonotype was counted ten times or more. The chain couples TRBV7-2 to TRBJ2-3, with 11 bases aligning to TRBD2. Germline assignment: CDR1 SGHTA and CDR2 FQGNSA. Trimming cost V 8 bases and J 4 bases; bases outside gene matches: 8. CDR3 length equals 15 residues. The CDR3 DNA reads as TGTGCCAGCGGGCGACTAGCGGGGCCTTCAGATACGCAGTATTTT. This translates into CASGRLAGPSDTQYF.

The CDR3 spells CASSSLAGEGDTQYF. Written as DNA, the CDR3 is TGTGCCAGCAGCTCGCTAGCGGGAGAGGGAGATACGCAGTATTTT. V gene TRBV7-9 combines with J gene TRBJ2-3, with 10 bases identical to TRBD2. Germline trimming cut 4 bases from V and 5 bases from J; bases unmatched to any gene: 6. The CDR3 contains 15 residues. Germline V CDR1 and CDR2: SEHNR, FQNEAQ (reference sequence).

Worth noting for this clonotype: One end of the junction is discordant with germline, which a read error may explain. The chain employs TRBV5-1 and TRBJ1-2, with 10 bases identical to TRBD1. This CDR3 has 17 amino acids. CDR1 is SGHRS and CDR2 is YFSETQ in the germline V gene. The CDR3: CARSPGGGDRGLDGYTF. The CDR3 region has the DNA TGCGCCCGCAGTCCAGGAGGAGGTGACAGGGGGCTCGATGGCTACACCTTC.

In its sample, this clonotype was seen many times. A read error may be the cause here, since a much bigger clone is one base away. V gene TRBV7-9 combines with J gene TRBJ2-1; 8 bases agree with TRBD2. In germline, CDR1 is SEHNR, CDR2 FQNEAQ (reference sequence). The CDR3 length is 15 residues. The CDR3 loop reads CASSPNGRAINGQFF. The DNA of the CDR3 is TGTGCCAGCAGCCCGAACGGGAGGGCCATTAATGGGCAGTTCTTC.

The rearrangement uses TRBV2 and TRBJ1-5; D perhaps matches TRBD1 (5 bases). The V gene's germline CDR1 is SNHLY and CDR2 FYNNEI. Trimming took off 5 bases at V and 6 bases at J, with 14 bases between the two ends. The CDR3 has 14 amino acids. The CDR3 nucleotides are TGTGCCAGCAGTAAAGACAGATTGGGTCAGCCCCAGCATTTT. It yields the protein CASSKDRLGQPQHF.

This clonotype was counted a few times. A read error may be the cause here, since a much bigger clone is one base away. The rearrangement links TRBV5-1 to TRBJ2-3; D gene unclear. The CDR3 runs to 13 residues. The germline gives CDR1 SGHRS, CDR2 YFSETQ. The CDR3 DNA reads as TGCGCCTGCAGCCCCCTAGGTGGAGATACGCAGTATTTT. Translating gives CACSPLGGDTQYF.

This clonotype was observed many times. Written as DNA, the CDR3 is TGTGCCAGCAGCCATGACCGGGGGAACACTGAAGCTTTCTTT. Residues: CASSHDRGNTEAFF. This chain joins TRBV3-1 and TRBJ1-1; D ambiguous. Trimming removed 3 bases from V and 1 base from J, with 9 bases in between. Germline assignment: CDR1 LGHDT and CDR2 YNNKEL (reference sequence). The CDR3 loop spans 14 amino acids.

This clonotype was counted at least ten times. V is TRBV23-1 and J is TRBJ2-1; 9 nucleotides match TRBD2. TRBV23-1 is reported as an ORF; its role is uncertain. This CDR3 region has 18 residues. V lost 4 bases, J lost 8 bases, and 18 bases stayed unmatched. The CDR3 nucleotides read TGCGCCAGCAGTCCCCAATGTCGTTGCGGGAGGGCCGTTGATGAGCAGTTCTTC. The encoded protein is CASSPQCRCGRAVDEQFF.

This clonotype occurred many times. A much larger clone lies a single base off, so this may be a read error. This chain links TRBV5-1 with TRBJ2-1; tentatively, D is TRBD1 or TRBD2 (5 bases each). Germline V gene data show CDR1 as SGHRS and CDR2 as YFSETQ. This CDR3 region has 14 residues. The CDR3 spells CASSLTGTTNGQFF. The CDR3, as DNA: TGCGCCAGCAGCTTAACCGGGACCACTAATGGGCAGTTCTTC.

There are many counts of this clonotype. The chain carries TRBV7-9 and TRBJ2-2; 15 bases map to TRBD2. The CDR3 runs to 18 residues. From germline, CDR1 is SEHNR and CDR2 FQNEAQ (reference sequence). Unmatched junction bases numbered 8, after V lost 5 bases and J lost 4 bases. CDR3 coding DNA: TGTGCCAGCAGCCCGAGGGGACTAGCGGGAGGAGGCACCGGGGAGCTGTTTTTT. Translating gives CASSPRGLAGGGTGELFF. The variable domain in full, completed from reference TRBV7-9 and TRBJ2-2, reads DTGVSQNPRHKITKRGQNVTFRCDPISEHNRLYWYRQTLGQGPEFLTYFQNEAQLEKSRLLSDRFSAERPKGSFSTLEIQRTEQGDSAMYLCASSPRGLAGGGTGELFFGEGSRLTVL.

This clonotype was observed many times. The chain is built from TRBV5-1 and TRBJ2-2, with D perhaps TRBD1 (5 bases). The CDR3 covers 16 residues. Germline V lookup: CDR1 SGHRS, CDR2 YFSETQ. Deletions cut 0 bases from V and 3 bases from J, with 12 bases between. The CDR3 DNA is TGCGCCAGCAGCTTGGCTATCCTCAGGGACACCGGGGAGCTGTTTTTT. Its protein is CASSLAILRDTGELFF.

At least ten counts were recorded for this clonotype. The chain carries TRBV10-3 and TRBJ2-2; 9 bases agree with TRBD2. Losses at the gene ends were 2 bases for V and 1 base for J; bases not matched to a gene: 2. The CDR3 spans 16 residues. Germline V lookup: CDR1 ENHRY, CDR2 SYGVKD. As DNA, the CDR3 is TGTGCCATCAGTGAGGGGACTAGCCTGAACACCGGGGAGCTGTTTTTT. This sequence encodes CAISEGTSLNTGELFF.

As for this clonotype: This clone may be a read error of a much larger clone one base away. The conserved closing phenylalanine or tryptophan is absent in this CDR3, likely reflecting a read error. The chain carries TRBV9 and TRBJ2-1; D is undetermined. The CDR3 is 14 amino acids. Germline loops: CDR1 SGDLS, CDR2 YYNGEE. Between the trimmed V and J ends, which lost 0 bases and 3 bases, there was a span of 7 bases. The CDR3 reads CASSVATRYNEQFL. As DNA, the CDR3 is TGTGCCAGCAGCGTAGCTACTCGCTACAATGAGCAGTTCTTA.

The chain links TRBV2 to TRBJ1-4; D call uncertain. The germline V gene encodes CDR1 SNHLY and CDR2 FYNNEI. The ends were cut back, 5 bases at V and 0 bases at J, with 7 bases in the middle. The CDR3 runs 14 residues. The CDR3 sequence is CASSLDATNEKLFF. CDR3 coding DNA: TGTGCCAGCAGTTTGGACGCAACTAATGAAAAACTGTTTTTT.